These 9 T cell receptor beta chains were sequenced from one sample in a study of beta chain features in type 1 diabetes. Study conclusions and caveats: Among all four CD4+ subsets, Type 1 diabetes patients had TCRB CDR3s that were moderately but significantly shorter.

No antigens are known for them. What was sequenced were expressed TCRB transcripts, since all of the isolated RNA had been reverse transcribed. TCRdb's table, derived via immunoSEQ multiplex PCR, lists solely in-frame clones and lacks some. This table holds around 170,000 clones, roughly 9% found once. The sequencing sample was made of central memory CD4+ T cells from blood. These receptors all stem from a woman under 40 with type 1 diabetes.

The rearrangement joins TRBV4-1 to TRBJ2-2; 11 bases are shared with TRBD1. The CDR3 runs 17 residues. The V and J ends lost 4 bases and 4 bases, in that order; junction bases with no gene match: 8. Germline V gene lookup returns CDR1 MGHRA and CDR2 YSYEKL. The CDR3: CASSPTPGTGGTGELFF. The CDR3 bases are TGCGCCAGCAGCCCCACCCCCGGGACAGGGGGCACCGGGGAGCTGTTTTTT.

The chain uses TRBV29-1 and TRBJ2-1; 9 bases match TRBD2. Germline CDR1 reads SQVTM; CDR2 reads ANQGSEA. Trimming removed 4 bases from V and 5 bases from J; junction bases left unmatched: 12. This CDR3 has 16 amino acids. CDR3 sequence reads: CSVVIAGAANNNEQFF. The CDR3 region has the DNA TGCAGCGTTGTGATAGCGGGAGCTGCTAACAACAATGAGCAGTTCTTC.

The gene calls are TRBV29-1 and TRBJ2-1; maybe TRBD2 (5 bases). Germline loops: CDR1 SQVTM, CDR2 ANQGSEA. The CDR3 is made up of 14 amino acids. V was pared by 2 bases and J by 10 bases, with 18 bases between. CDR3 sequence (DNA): TGCAGCGTTGAATCCCTGGTGGGTTCGGGAGAGCAGTTCTTC. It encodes CSVESLVGSGEQFF.

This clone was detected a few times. The chain's CDR3 is CASTTGDSTDTQYF. CDR3 DNA: TGTGCCAGTACGACCGGGGATTCCACAGATACGCAGTATTTT. The chain couples TRBV19 to TRBJ2-3, with D possibly TRBD2 on 5 matching bases. CDR3 length: 14 amino acids. Germline CDR1 and CDR2: LNHDA and SQIVND (reference sequence). V was trimmed by 7 bases and J by 2 bases, leaving 13 bases between them.

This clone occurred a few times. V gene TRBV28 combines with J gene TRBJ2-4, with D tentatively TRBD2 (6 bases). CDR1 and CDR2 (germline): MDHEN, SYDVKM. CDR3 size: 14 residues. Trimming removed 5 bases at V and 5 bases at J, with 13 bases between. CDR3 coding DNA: TGTGCCAGCAGTCGGGACTCTGCTCAAAACATTCAGTACTTC. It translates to CASSRDSAQNIQYF.

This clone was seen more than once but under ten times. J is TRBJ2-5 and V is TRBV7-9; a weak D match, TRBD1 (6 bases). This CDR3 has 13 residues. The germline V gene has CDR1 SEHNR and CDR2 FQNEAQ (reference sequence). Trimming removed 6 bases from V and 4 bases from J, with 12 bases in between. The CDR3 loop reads CASSLLGGETQYF. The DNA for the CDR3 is TGTGCCAGCAGTTTACTAGGGGGAGAGACCCAGTACTTC.

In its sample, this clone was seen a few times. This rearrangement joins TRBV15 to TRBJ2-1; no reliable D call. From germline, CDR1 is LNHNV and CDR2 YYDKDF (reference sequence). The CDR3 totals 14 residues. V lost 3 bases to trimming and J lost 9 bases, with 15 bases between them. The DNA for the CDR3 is TGTGCCACCAGCAGTGGGCCTGTCATGAGTGAGCAGTTCTTC. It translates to CATSSGPVMSEQFF.

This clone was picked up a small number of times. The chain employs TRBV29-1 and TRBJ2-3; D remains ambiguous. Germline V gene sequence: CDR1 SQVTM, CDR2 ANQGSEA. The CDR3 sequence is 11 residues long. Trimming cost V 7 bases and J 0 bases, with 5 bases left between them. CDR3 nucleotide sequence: TGCAGCGCAACTAGCACAGATACGCAGTATTTT. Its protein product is CSATSTDTQYF.

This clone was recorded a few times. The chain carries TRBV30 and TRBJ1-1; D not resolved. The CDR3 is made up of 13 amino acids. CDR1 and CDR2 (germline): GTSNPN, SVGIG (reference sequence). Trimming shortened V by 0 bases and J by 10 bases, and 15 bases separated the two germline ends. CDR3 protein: CAWSVLRRAPAFF. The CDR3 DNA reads TGTGCCTGGAGTGTACTAAGGAGAGCCCCAGCTTTCTTT.